This is a list of T cell receptor beta chains from one sample in a study of T cell responses to AZD1222 COVID-19 vaccine. Measured with immunoSEQ multiplex PCR; TCRdb has only the in-frame clones, and not every one. The sample has 150,000 to 250,000 clones; approximately 93% are singletons. The source material was peripheral blood, sampled 28 days after the second AZD1222 dose. These receptors came from an adult who received the AZD1222 COVID-19 vaccine. CDR3s include the opening cysteine and the closing phenylalanine or tryptophan. Clone size is shown for a subset of rows, as once, few, many or a class of expanded clone.

v_gene	abundance	j_gene	CDR3aa
TRBV7-3	.	TRBJ2-1	CASSRDRGANEQFF
TRBV5-4	.	TRBJ2-6	CASSRDRGTPSGANVLTF
TRBV12-3/TRBV12-4	.	TRBJ1-2	CASSAQLKGYTF
TRBV23-1	.	TRBJ1-5	CASKRGAFNQPQHF
TRBV6-5	.	TRBJ1-2	CASRGGTSPYGYTF
TRBV23-1	.	TRBJ2-7	CASSQSPTGVNEQYF
TRBV29-1	.	TRBJ2-5	CSAHPAAETQYF
TRBV7-9	once	TRBJ2-1	CASGELISGQLYNEQFF
TRBV7-9	.	TRBJ1-4	CASSREGGSAEKLFF
TRBV27	.	TRBJ1-2	CASRERGGPYGYTF
TRBV14	.	TRBJ1-5	CASSGTDSNQPQHF
TRBV14	.	TRBJ1-3	CASSPTGNTIYF
TRBV25-1	.	TRBJ1-6	CASIGPGDSPLHF
TRBV7-2	few	TRBJ1-1	CASSPSLGDTEAFF
TRBV4-3	.	TRBJ2-5	CASSPLSGGQQETQYF
TRBV5-1	.	TRBJ1-6	CASSLDWGTYNSPLHF
TRBV9	.	TRBJ1-1	CASSVLERGTEAFF
TRBV12-3/TRBV12-4	.	TRBJ1-1	CASSLIRQAEAFF
TRBV6-2/TRBV6-3	.	TRBJ2-7	CASSYGVASYEQYF
TRBV4-1	.	TRBJ2-1	CASSQDLGPDEQFF
TRBV5-4	.	TRBJ1-1	CASSLAAGMNTEAFF
TRBV6-5	.	TRBJ2-1	CASSIHRYNEQFF
TRBV3-1/TRBV3-2	.	TRBJ2-1	CASSPSTSGGDSEQFF
TRBV7-9	.	TRBJ1-5	CASSPLDGNQPQHF
TRBV5-1	.	TRBJ1-1	CASSPVGGVNTEAFF
TRBV3-1/TRBV3-2	.	TRBJ1-1	CASSQVGGGTEAFF